The 14 T cell receptor beta chains below come from one sample, sequenced in a study of CD4 and CD8 cells across lung adenocarcinoma regions. TCRdb re-called the PCR reads with MiXCR, one entry per CDR3 protein. The data contain more than 9,000 distinct CDR3 sequences, roughly 43% of them singletons. Specimen: CD8+ T cells from the margin of a lung tumor. All receptors come from a female donor with lung adenocarcinoma. The CD4 and CD8 labels of this study may be unreliable.

With respect to this clonotype: The junction departs from the called germline gene at one end, perhaps through a read error. The V and J genes are TRBV12-3 or TRBV12-4 and TRBJ2-3, with 12 bases fitting TRBD2. The CDR3 runs to 15 residues. The CDR3 nucleotides are TGTGCCAGCAGTTTCTCTAGCGGGGGGGCCAGTGAGCAGTACTTT. It is translated as CASSFSSGGASEQYF.

J is TRBJ1-2 and V is TRBV6-5, with D possibly TRBD1 on 5 matching bases. Trimming took 2 bases from V and 8 from J, leaving 12 bases between them. The V gene's germline CDR1 is MNHEY and CDR2 SVGAGI. The CDR3 spans 13 residues. The CDR3 DNA reads as TGTGCCAGCAGTTACGGGGCAGGGTCGGGCTACACCTTC. It codes for CASSYGAGSGYTF.

As regards this clonotype: At one boundary the junction diverges from the germline segment, which might be a read error. This chain joins TRBV10-1 and TRBJ2-3; 9 bases agree with TRBD2. Germline V lookup: CDR1 WNHNN, CDR2 SYGVQD (reference sequence). The CDR3 is made up of 16 amino acids. The CDR3 region is CASSDSGAGGTDTQYF. For the CDR3, the DNA is TGCGCCAGCAGTGACTCGGGAGCGGGGGGCACAGACACGCAGTATTTT.

This clonotype was seen a few times. It may be a read error: a sequence one base away is much more abundant. V usage is TRBV5-3 and J usage is TRBJ2-1; D not resolved. TRBV5-3 qualifies as an ORF whose function is uncertain. V gave up 2 bases and J gave up 13 bases, with 13 bases separating them. This CDR3 region has 12 residues. CDR3 residues: CARSFEQETQFF. The CDR3, as DNA: TGTGCCAGAAGCTTCGAACAAGAGACCCAGTTCTTC.

This clonotype was observed many times. The chain uses TRBV9 and TRBJ2-3; D is ambiguous. Per the germline V gene, CDR1 is SGDLS and CDR2 is YYNGEE. This CDR3 is 16 amino acids long. Between the trimmed V and J ends, which lost 0 bases and 4 bases, there was a span of 15 bases. CDR3 bases: TGTGCCAGCAGCGTAGAGGGTGGGGATGGGGCAGATACGCAGTATTTT. It encodes CASSVEGGDGADTQYF. Complete variable domain (other parts from reference TRBV9 and TRBJ2-3): DSGVTQTPKHLITATGQRVTLRCSPRSGDLSVYWYQQSLDQGLQFLIQYYNGEERAKGNILERFSAQQFPDLHSELNLSSLELGDSALYFCASSVEGGDGADTQYFGPGTRLTVL.

This clonotype is termed medium-sized. This chain connects TRBV12-3 or TRBV12-4 to TRBJ2-1; 10 positions match TRBD2. There are 15 residues in the CDR3. After removal of 7 bases from V and 4 bases from J, the junction contained 7 bases not matched to a gene. The CDR3 is CASTPSGGEYNEQFF. CDR3 DNA sequence: TGTGCCAGCACCCCTAGCGGGGGAGAGTACAATGAGCAGTTCTTC.

This clonotype was counted only a few times. V and J are TRBV6-5 and TRBJ1-6; D remains ambiguous. Germline values: CDR1 MNHEY, CDR2 SVGAGI. The CDR3 sequence is 18 residues long. The V and J ends lost 3 bases and 9 bases respectively, with 24 bases between them. The CDR3 sequence is CASSYSSLGPVGISPLHF. The DNA for the CDR3 is TGTGCCAGCAGTTATTCGTCCCTCGGGCCAGTCGGGATTTCACCCCTCCACTTT.

The chain joins TRBV19 to TRBJ2-3; tentative D call: TRBD1 (6 bases). V shed 10 bases and J shed 2 bases, with 13 bases lying between them. CDR1 LNHDA and CDR2 SQIVND come from the germline V gene (reference sequence). The CDR3 is 13 residues long. CDR3 bases: TGTGCCACCTCGGACAGATACACAGATACGCAGTATTTT. Protein product: CATSDRYTDTQYF.

The genes are TRBV9 and TRBJ2-2, with TRBD2 matching 8 bases. The CDR3 covers 15 residues. With V trimmed by 3 bases and J by 0 bases, 1 base remained unmatched. Looked up from germline, CDR1 is SGDLS and CDR2 is YYNGEE. CDR3 residues: CASSGGLANTGELFF. The CDR3 nucleotides read TGTGCCAGCAGCGGGGGACTAGCGAACACCGGGGAGCTGTTTTTT. The whole variable domain, filled in from reference TRBV9 and TRBJ2-2, reads DSGVTQTPKHLITATGQRVTLRCSPRSGDLSVYWYQQSLDQGLQFLIQYYNGEERAKGNILERFSAQQFPDLHSELNLSSLELGDSALYFCASSGGLANTGELFFGEGSRLTVL.

Concerning this clonotype: One end of the junction is discordant with germline, which a read error may explain. The rearrangement links TRBV10-2 to TRBJ2-3; tentative D call: TRBD2 (6 bases). Germline CDR1 is WSHSY and CDR2 is SAAADI. This CDR3 has 14 amino acids. The CDR3 nucleotides read TGCGCCAGCAGGGAGGGGAGAGCGAAAAACATGCAGTATTTC. Translated: CASREGRAKNMQYF.

The rearrangement uses TRBV27 and TRBJ2-2; D is undetermined. Trimming cost V 3 bases and J 16 bases, with 30 bases left between them. CDR1 is MNHEY and CDR2 is SMNVEV in the germline V gene (reference sequence). The CDR3 has 17 residues. The CDR3 protein is CASSFTPPAMNTDTQFF. In DNA, the CDR3 is TGTGCCAGCAGTTTTACCCCACCTGCCATGAACACCGATACGCAGTTTTTT.

The V gene is TRBV7-9, the J gene TRBJ2-1; D might be TRBD1 or TRBD2, each matching 6 bases. The J call may be wrong; the DNA end is better matched by TRBJ2-7. CDR1 is SEHNR, CDR2 FQNEAQ, per germline (reference sequence). CDR3 size: 15 residues. Here the CDR3 reads CASSSEGGLLYEQYF. Written as DNA, the CDR3 is TGTGCCAGCAGCTCTGAAGGGGGGCTGCTCTACGAGCAGTACTTC.

This rearrangement joins TRBV6-5 to TRBJ2-3; TRBD2 aligns across 9 bases. Trimming cost V 2 bases and J 6 bases; bases outside gene matches: 3. This CDR3 contains 14 residues. CDR1 MNHEY and CDR2 SVGAGI come from the germline V gene. The CDR3 coding sequence is TGTGCCAGCAGTTACGGGACTAGCAAGGATACGCAGTATTTT. Translating gives CASSYGTSKDTQYF.

In regard to this clonotype: A read error may produce the germline difference seen at one junction end. The CDR3 DNA sequence: TGTGCCCGCGGTCCGGGGCGGGGGGCCAAAAACACGCAGTATTTC. Its protein product is CARGPGRGAKNTQYF. This chain links TRBV6-1 with TRBJ2-4; 8 nucleotides match TRBD2. The CDR3 is 15 amino acids. CDR1 is MNHNS, CDR2 SASEGT, per germline.